This TCR beta chain was found in a study of cytomegalovirus exposure and HLA in healthy donors. Broader study findings: Per a later analysis, HLA-associated TCR beta chains showed more clonal expansion than other, equally common TCR beta chains.

With 3 bases removed from V and 4 bases from J, the gap between germline ends came to 7 bases. The CDR3 loop spans 12 amino acids. Germline-derived CDR1 and CDR2 are SGHDT and YYEEEE. As regards this clone: The antigen is not known.

PCR amplification relied on 60 Vbeta primers (plus 13 Jbeta primers). Authors' methods: About 10 million shared chains were among 65 million to 85 million unique TCR beta chains counted in a later analysis. Some clones are missing from TCRdb's copy, which holds only in-frame ones; the method was immunoSEQ multiplex PCR. The DNA gave D and trimming, while V, J and clone size come from that table. In the table there are hundreds of thousands of clones, approximately 82% of which are singletons. The sequence derives from a middle-aged woman in good health and CMV-seronegative. The sample taken for sequencing was PBMCs. The rearrangement links TRBV5-6 to TRBJ1-2; D remains ambiguous. In DNA, the CDR3 is TGTGCCAGCAGCTACCGGGGCTATGGCTACACCTTC. Encoded protein: CASSYRGYGYTF.